Sequencing of this TCR beta chain was carried out in a study of molecular identifiers for immune sequencing clone quantification. Overall study findings and caveats: Detection of one spiked Jurkat cell's TCR RNA reportedly worked in about a million naive cells.

V was trimmed by 4 bases and J by 6 bases, leaving 10 bases between them. The CDR3 loop spans 13 amino acids. Germline CDR1 reads SGHAT; CDR2 reads FQNNGV. With 10%, 30% or 50% of RNA, 20,000 to 1,000,000 naive CD8 T cells were sequenced. The sorting of naive CD8 T cells used the CD8+CD4-CCR7+CD45RA+ phenotype. Points on this clonotype: Its cognate antigen is unknown.

Previously described methods and listed TCR primers were employed for the bulk TCR libraries. One entry per CDR3 protein results from TCRdb running MiXCR on the PCR reads. This sample has 490,000 or so distinct CDR3 sequences; about 25% occur once, and the top ten carry roughly 0.77%. This TCR was sampled from a human donor in good health. Some libraries in this study had Jurkat cell RNA spiked in. The chain uses TRBV11-2 and TRBJ1-5, with D possibly matching TRBD1 (6 bases). The sequencing sample was made of naive CD8+ T cells from blood, with Jurkat cell RNA spiked in. Subset specified: FACS-sorted CD8+CD4-CCR7+CD45RA+ naive T cells. CDR3 in amino acids: CASSWDITQPQHF. The CDR3 region has the DNA TGTGCCAGCAGCTGGGACATAACTCAGCCCCAGCATTTT. The full variable domain, its missing parts supplied by reference TRBV11-2 and TRBJ1-5, is EAGVAQSPRYKIIEKRQSVAFWCNPISGHATLYWYQQILGQGPKLLIQFQNNGVVDDSQLPKDRFSAERLKGVDSTLKIQPAKLEDSAVYLCASSWDITQPQHFGDGTRLSIL.